Presented here are 26 T cell receptor beta chains from one specimen sequenced in a study of cytomegalovirus exposure and HLA in healthy donors. The PCR used 60 Vbeta and 13 Jbeta primers. Sequenced by immunoSEQ multiplex PCR; TCRdb stores in-frame clones only, minus some. The sample has a few hundred thousand clones, roughly 80% seen once. The sequenced sample consisted of PBMCs. These receptors originate from a man aged 25 to 40 in good health and CMV-seronegative.

The chain joins TRBV7-2 to TRBJ1-2, with 8 bases identical to TRBD1. This CDR3 has 14 residues. Trimming cost V 3 bases and J 3 bases; bases outside gene matches: 3. Per the germline V gene, CDR1 is SGHTA and CDR2 is FQGNSA. CDR3 residues: CASSFDRGDYGYTF. CDR3 in DNA: TGTGCCAGCAGCTTCGACAGGGGCGACTATGGCTACACCTTC.

This clone was observed a few times. The rearrangement uses TRBV5-1 and TRBJ1-1, with D unresolved. Trimming stripped 0 bases from V and 3 bases from J, with 12 bases between. CDR1 and CDR2 (germline): SGHRS, YFSETQ. The CDR3 is 15 amino acids. CDR3 bases: TGCGCCAGCAGCTTGGCTGGGGTCGGGGACACTGAAGCTTTCTTT. Its translation is CASSLAGVGDTEAFF.

The V gene is TRBV5-1, the J gene TRBJ2-7, with TRBD1 as a possible D gene (6 bases). Between the trimmed V and J ends, which lost 2 bases and 3 bases, there was a span of 9 bases. This CDR3 has 13 residues. Germline CDR1 and CDR2: SGHRS and YFSETQ. The CDR3 nucleotides read TGCGCCAGCAGCTTAGAACAGGGCTACGAGCAGTACTTC. This sequence encodes CASSLEQGYEQYF. Looking up the rest from reference TRBV5-1 and TRBJ2-7 gives the full variable domain: KAGVTQTPRYLIKTRGQQVTLSCSPISGHRSVSWYQQTPGQGLQFLFEYFSETQRNKGNFPGRFSGRQFSNSRSEMNVSTLELGDSALYLCASSLEQGYEQYFGPGTRLTVT.

The chain employs TRBV28 and TRBJ1-1; D unresolved. Germline loops: CDR1 MDHEN, CDR2 SYDVKM. Trimming took 2 bases from V and 11 from J, leaving 18 bases between them. This CDR3 spans 14 amino acids. The CDR3: CASSLKDRGLLAFF. The CDR3 DNA follows: TGTGCCAGCAGTTTAAAGGATAGAGGGCTGCTGGCTTTCTTT.

This chain links TRBV11-2 with TRBJ1-3, with D perhaps matching TRBD1 (6 bases). Germline lookup yields CDR1 SGHAT and CDR2 FQNNGV. There are 14 residues in the CDR3. The germline V and J ends were trimmed by 4 bases and 2 bases, with 9 bases remaining between them. CDR3 DNA sequence: TGTGCCAGCAGCTCACAGGGTACTGGAAACACCATATATTTT. Translated: CASSSQGTGNTIYF.

This rearrangement joins TRBV4-1 to TRBJ2-1, with 10 bases that match TRBD2. The length of the CDR3 is 16 residues. Trimming removed 4 bases from V and 0 bases from J; junction bases left unmatched: 3. Germline V gives CDR1 MGHRA, CDR2 YSYEKL. The CDR3 DNA is TGCGCCAGCAGCCTAGCGGGGGGTAGCTCCTACAATGAGCAGTTCTTC. It specifies CASSLAGGSSYNEQFF.

The V call is TRBV6-6, the J call TRBJ1-1; D not certain. Germline CDR1 is MNHNY and CDR2 is SVGAGI (reference sequence). The CDR3 is 14 residues long. Trimming left V 0 bases short and J 4 bases short, with 9 bases between. CDR3 residues: CASSYSTRSTEAFF. Here the CDR3 DNA reads TGTGCCAGCAGTTACTCGACGAGGAGCACTGAAGCTTTCTTT.

The chain has TRBV6-5 and TRBJ2-2, with 9 bases that match TRBD2. The CDR3 is made up of 15 amino acids. Germline V gene data show CDR1 as MNHEY and CDR2 as SVGAGI. Trimming at V came to 6 bases and at J to 5 bases, leaving 7 bases not matched to a gene. CDR3 sequence (DNA): TGTGCCAGCAGCCCCACCGGACTAGCGACCGGGGAGCTGTTTTTT. It encodes CASSPTGLATGELFF.

This clone was picked up one time. The chain uses TRBV5-5 and TRBJ1-2; no definite D call. The V gene lost 0 bases and the J gene lost 4 bases, with 10 bases spanning the gap. The CDR3 extends over 14 amino acids. Germline lookup yields CDR1 SGHKS and CDR2 YYEKEE (reference sequence). CDR3 DNA sequence: TGTGCCAGCAGCTTGGCCAATTTTCCCTATGGCTACACCTTC. This translates into CASSLANFPYGYTF.

The genes are TRBV6-6 and TRBJ1-3; D gene unclear. Trimming shortened V by 2 bases and J by 0 bases, and 11 bases separated the two germline ends. Germline V gene lookup returns CDR1 MNHNY and CDR2 SVGAGI (reference sequence). CDR3 size: 16 residues. The CDR3 spells CASSYPSGVSGNTIYF. The CDR3 region has the DNA TGTGCCAGCAGTTACCCTTCGGGTGTCTCTGGAAACACCATATATTTT.

Regarding this clone: The junction departs from the called germline gene at one end, perhaps through a read error. The CDR3 DNA is TGTTCCAGCAGCTTAGGAATCGGGACAGGGCAGCATTTT. Translated: CSSSLGIGTGQHF. This chain uses TRBV7-9 with TRBJ1-5; TRBD1 agrees at 9 bases. CDR1 and CDR2 from the germline V gene are SEHNR and FQNEAQ (reference sequence). This CDR3 has 13 residues.

This chain links TRBV2 with TRBJ2-7, with 9 nucleotides matching TRBD1. The CDR3 extends over 15 amino acids. Germline V CDR1 and CDR2: SNHLY, FYNNEI. V shed 5 bases, J shed 4 bases, and the junction held 9 bases outside the gene matches. Written as DNA, the CDR3 is TGTGCCAGCAGTTTCATGGGACAGGGCTTTTACGAGCAGTACTTC. Translated: CASSFMGQGFYEQYF.

The chain employs TRBV28 and TRBJ2-2; 7 nucleotides line up with TRBD2. Trimming removed 1 base from V and 1 base from J; junction bases left unmatched: 9. Germline lookup yields CDR1 MDHEN and CDR2 SYDVKM. This CDR3 region has 18 residues. CDR3 loop: CASSLSTWGLLNTGELFF. CDR3 sequence (DNA): TGTGCCAGCAGTTTATCGACGTGGGGACTACTGAACACCGGGGAGCTGTTTTTT.

This chain connects TRBV13 to TRBJ1-2, with D perhaps TRBD1 (6 bases). This CDR3 has 16 residues. V gave up 1 base and J gave up 6 bases, with 18 bases separating them. Per the germline V gene, CDR1 is PRHDT and CDR2 is FYEKMQ (reference sequence). The CDR3 sequence is CASSLEYEGGLDGYTF. Written as DNA, the CDR3 is TGTGCCAGCAGCTTAGAATACGAGGGGGGGTTGGATGGCTACACCTTC.

V and J are TRBV9 and TRBJ2-3; TRBD2 matches 11 bases. V shed 0 bases, J shed 6 bases, and the junction held 9 bases outside the gene matches. Looked up from germline, CDR1 is SGDLS and CDR2 is YYNGEE. This CDR3 has 17 residues. As DNA, the CDR3 is TGTGCCAGCAGCGTAGACCCTCTAGCGGGGGGAGGCGATACGCAGTATTTT. The encoded protein is CASSVDPLAGGGDTQYF.

The count of this clone is one. This chain links TRBV6-1 with TRBJ1-5, with D unclear. V was pared by 1 base and J by 11 bases, with 9 bases between. CDR3 size: 12 residues. Germline V CDR1 and CDR2: MNHNS, SASEGT. CDR3 bases: TGTGCCAGCAGTGAAGTTGGGCGGGCCCAGCATTTT. It specifies CASSEVGRAQHF.

This clone was found a few times. The genes are TRBV5-6 and TRBJ2-7; D is possibly TRBD2 (5 bases). Germline V gene data show CDR1 as SGHDT and CDR2 as YYEEEE. With 0 bases removed from V and 2 bases from J, the gap between germline ends came to 15 bases. This CDR3 is 16 amino acids long. CDR3 region: CASSLELGETPYEQYF. The CDR3 DNA reads TGTGCCAGCAGCTTGGAACTCGGGGAGACCCCCTACGAGCAGTACTTC.

V and J are TRBV6-5 and TRBJ1-4; 8 positions agree with TRBD1. Unmatched junction bases numbered 3, after V lost 9 bases and J lost 0 bases. This CDR3 spans 14 amino acids. Germline lookup yields CDR1 MNHEY and CDR2 SVGAGI. The CDR3 is CASLQGATNEKLFF. CDR3 nucleotide sequence: TGTGCCAGTTTACAGGGGGCAACTAATGAAAAACTGTTTTTT.

The rearrangement joins TRBV7-9 to TRBJ1-1; D gene ambiguous. V shed 2 bases and J shed 2 bases, with 15 bases lying between them. The CDR3 has 16 amino acids. Germline V gives CDR1 SEHNR, CDR2 FQNEAQ (reference sequence). Here the CDR3 reads CASSLFLGEVNTEAFF. CDR3 DNA: TGTGCCAGCAGCTTATTCCTCGGTGAGGTCAACACTGAAGCTTTCTTT.

V gene TRBV15 combines with J gene TRBJ1-4, with TRBD1 as a possible D gene (5 bases). The CDR3 is 15 amino acids. V dropped 5 bases and J dropped 7 bases, with 17 bases sitting between them. From germline, CDR1 is LNHNV and CDR2 YYDKDF (reference sequence). Here the CDR3 reads CATSVGKGPGEKLFF. CDR3 DNA: TGTGCCACCAGCGTCGGAAAGGGGCCGGGTGAAAAACTGTTTTTT.

V usage is TRBV27 and J usage is TRBJ2-7; 12 bases agree with TRBD2. Trimming cost V 3 bases and J 4 bases; bases outside gene matches: 10. Germline CDR1 MNHEY, CDR2 SMNVEV (reference sequence). The CDR3 consists of 17 residues. As DNA, the CDR3 is TGTGCCAGCAGTTTTACGCTAGCGGGGGGGCTGCCATACGAGCAGTACTTC. This gives the protein CASSFTLAGGLPYEQYF.

The table lists this clone with a few counts. This sequence joins TRBV6-1 and TRBJ2-7; the match to TRBD2 covers 9 bases. V dropped 7 bases and J dropped 7; count of bases not matched to a gene: 11. Germline-derived CDR1 and CDR2 are MNHNS and SASEGT. This CDR3 region has 14 residues. CDR3 sequence (DNA): TGTGCCAGCACGTATAGCGGGGGCCGGGGGGAGCAGTACTTC. Amino acids: CASTYSGGRGEQYF.

This rearrangement joins TRBV5-1 to TRBJ2-3; the match to TRBD2 covers 11 bases. CDR1 and CDR2 (germline): SGHRS, YFSETQ. The CDR3 has 16 residues. The ends lost 0 bases at V and 5 bases at J; junction bases unmatched: 5. The CDR3 DNA is TGCGCCAGCAGCTTGGAACTAGCGGGGGCGGGAGATACGCAGTATTTT. It codes for CASSLELAGAGDTQYF.

This chain joins TRBV7-9 and TRBJ2-5; possible D gene TRBD2, 5 bases. Germline CDR1 SEHNR, CDR2 FQNEAQ (reference sequence). The CDR3 has 13 residues. Deletions cut 3 bases from V and 1 base from J, with 6 bases between. CDR3 amino acids: CASSLDFQETQYF. The CDR3 nucleotides read TGTGCCAGCAGCTTGGACTTCCAAGAGACCCAGTACTTC.

The CDR3, as DNA: TGTGCCAGCTCTCCTCTAGCGGCTCAAGAGACCCAGTACTTC. Protein sequence: CASSPLAAQETQYF. The V gene is TRBV18, the J gene TRBJ2-5; 7 bases align to TRBD2. CDR3 size: 14 residues. V was clipped by 6 bases and J by 2 bases; unmatched bases: 6. Looked up from germline, CDR1 is KGHSH and CDR2 is LQKENI.

The chain is built from TRBV28 and TRBJ2-7; tentatively, D is TRBD1 (6 bases). Germline V CDR1 and CDR2: MDHEN, SYDVKM. The ends were cut back, 9 bases at V and 6 bases at J, with 18 bases in the middle. This CDR3 is built from 13 residues. The CDR3 sequence is CASHNPDRIEQYF. Here the CDR3 DNA reads TGTGCCAGTCACAACCCCGACAGGATCGAGCAGTACTTC. Using reference TRBV28 and TRBJ2-7 for the parts outside the CDR3, the full variable domain is DVKVTQSSRYLVKRTGEKVFLECVQDMDHENMFWYRQDPGLGLRLIYFSYDVKMKEKGDIPEGYSVSREKKERFSLILESASTNQTSMYLCASHNPDRIEQYFGPGTRLTVT.